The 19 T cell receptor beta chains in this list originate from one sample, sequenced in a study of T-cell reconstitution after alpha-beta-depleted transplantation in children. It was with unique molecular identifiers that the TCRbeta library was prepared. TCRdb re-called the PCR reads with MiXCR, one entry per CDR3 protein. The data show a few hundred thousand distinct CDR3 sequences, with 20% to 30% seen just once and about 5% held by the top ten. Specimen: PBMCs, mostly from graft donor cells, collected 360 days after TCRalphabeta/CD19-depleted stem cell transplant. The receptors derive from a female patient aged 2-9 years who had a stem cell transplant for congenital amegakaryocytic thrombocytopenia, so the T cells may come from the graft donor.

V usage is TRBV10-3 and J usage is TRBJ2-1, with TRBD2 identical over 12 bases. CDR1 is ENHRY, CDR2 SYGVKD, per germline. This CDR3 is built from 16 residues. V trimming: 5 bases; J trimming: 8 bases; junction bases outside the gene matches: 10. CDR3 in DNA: TGTGCCATCAGTTACGCCGCGACTAGCGGGAGCGATGAGCAGTTCTTC. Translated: CAISYAATSGSDEQFF.

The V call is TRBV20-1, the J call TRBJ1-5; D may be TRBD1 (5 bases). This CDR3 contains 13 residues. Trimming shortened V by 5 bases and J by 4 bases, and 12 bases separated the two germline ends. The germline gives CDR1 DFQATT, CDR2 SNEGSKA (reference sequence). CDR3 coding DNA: TGCAGTGCTCCTTCCCAGGGTAATCAGCCCCAGCATTTT. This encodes CSAPSQGNQPQHF.

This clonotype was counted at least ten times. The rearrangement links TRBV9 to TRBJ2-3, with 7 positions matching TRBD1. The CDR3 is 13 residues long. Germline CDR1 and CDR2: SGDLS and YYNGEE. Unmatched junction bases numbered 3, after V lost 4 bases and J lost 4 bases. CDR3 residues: CASSLQGADTQYF. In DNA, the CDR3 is TGTGCCAGCAGCCTCCAGGGGGCAGATACGCAGTATTTT. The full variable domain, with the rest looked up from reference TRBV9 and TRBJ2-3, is DSGVTQTPKHLITATGQRVTLRCSPRSGDLSVYWYQQSLDQGLQFLIQYYNGEERAKGNILERFSAQQFPDLHSELNLSSLELGDSALYFCASSLQGADTQYFGPGTRLTVL.

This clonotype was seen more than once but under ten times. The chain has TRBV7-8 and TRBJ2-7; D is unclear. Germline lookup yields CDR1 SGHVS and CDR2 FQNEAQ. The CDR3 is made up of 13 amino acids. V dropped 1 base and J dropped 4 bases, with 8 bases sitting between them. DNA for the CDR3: TGTGCCAGCAGCTTAGTCCAGAATTACGAGCAGTACTTC. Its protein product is CASSLVQNYEQYF.

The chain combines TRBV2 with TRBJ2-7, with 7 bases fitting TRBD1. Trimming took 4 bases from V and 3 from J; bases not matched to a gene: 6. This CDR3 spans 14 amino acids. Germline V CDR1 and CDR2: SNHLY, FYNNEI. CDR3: CASSGTGLSYEQYF. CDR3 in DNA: TGTGCCAGCAGTGGGACAGGACTGAGCTACGAGCAGTACTTC. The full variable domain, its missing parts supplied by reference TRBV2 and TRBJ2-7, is EPEVTQTPSHQVTQMGQEVILRCVPISNHLYFYWYRQILGQKVEFLVSFYNNEISEKSEIFDDQFSVERPDGSNFTLKIRSTKLEDSAMYFCASSGTGLSYEQYFGPGTRLTVT.

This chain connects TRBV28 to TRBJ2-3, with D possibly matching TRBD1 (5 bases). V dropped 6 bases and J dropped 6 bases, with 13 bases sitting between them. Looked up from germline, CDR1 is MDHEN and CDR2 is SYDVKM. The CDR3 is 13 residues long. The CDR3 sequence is CASRPPGLDTQYF. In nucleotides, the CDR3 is TGTGCCAGCAGACCCCCAGGGCTGGATACGCAGTATTTT.

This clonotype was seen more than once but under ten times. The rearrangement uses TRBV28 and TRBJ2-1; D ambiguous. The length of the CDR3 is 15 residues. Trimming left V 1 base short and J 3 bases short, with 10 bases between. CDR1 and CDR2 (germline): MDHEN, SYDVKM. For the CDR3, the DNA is TGTGCCAGCAGTTTATTCTGGGGTGGCTACAATGAGCAGTTCTTC. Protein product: CASSLFWGGYNEQFF.

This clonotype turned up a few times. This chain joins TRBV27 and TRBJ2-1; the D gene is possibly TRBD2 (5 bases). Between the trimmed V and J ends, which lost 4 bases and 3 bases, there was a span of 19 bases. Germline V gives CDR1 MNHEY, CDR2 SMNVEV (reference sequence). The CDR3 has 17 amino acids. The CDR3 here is CASSSSLTGSFYNEQFF. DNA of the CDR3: TGTGCCAGCAGTTCGTCTCTAACGGGAAGCTTCTACAATGAGCAGTTCTTC.

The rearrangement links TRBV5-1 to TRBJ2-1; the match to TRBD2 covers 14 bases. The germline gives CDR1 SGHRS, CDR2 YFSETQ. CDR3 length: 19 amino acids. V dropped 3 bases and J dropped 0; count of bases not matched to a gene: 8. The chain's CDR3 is CASSSQGTSGSSSYNEQFF. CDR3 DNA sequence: TGCGCCAGCAGCTCCCAAGGGACTAGCGGGAGTAGCTCCTACAATGAGCAGTTCTTC.

In DNA, the CDR3 is TGTGCCAGTAAACCGACTAGCGGGGGGGCTCGCGAGCAGTACTTC. This codes for CASKPTSGGAREQYF. The chain uses TRBV2 and TRBJ2-7; TRBD2 aligns across 14 bases. The junction had 10 bases not matched to a gene; V was cut back by 9 bases and J by 6 bases. CDR1 SNHLY and CDR2 FYNNEI come from the germline V gene. The CDR3 is 15 amino acids. The entire variable domain, with the rest obtained from reference TRBV2 and TRBJ2-7, is as follows: EPEVTQTPSHQVTQMGQEVILRCVPISNHLYFYWYRQILGQKVEFLVSFYNNEISEKSEIFDDQFSVERPDGSNFTLKIRSTKLEDSAMYFCASKPTSGGAREQYFGPGTRLTVT.

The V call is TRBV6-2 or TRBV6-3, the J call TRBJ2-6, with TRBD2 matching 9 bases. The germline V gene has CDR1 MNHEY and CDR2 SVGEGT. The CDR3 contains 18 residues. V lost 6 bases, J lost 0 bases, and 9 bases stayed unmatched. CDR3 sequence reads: CASRPTSGGHSGANVLTF. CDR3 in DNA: TGTGCCAGCAGACCGACTAGCGGCGGACACTCTGGGGCCAACGTCCTGACTTTC.

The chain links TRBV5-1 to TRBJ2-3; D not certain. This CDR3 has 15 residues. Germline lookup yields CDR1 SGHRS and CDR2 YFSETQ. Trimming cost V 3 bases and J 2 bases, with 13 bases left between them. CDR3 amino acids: CASSWGYAYTDTQYF. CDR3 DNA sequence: TGCGCCAGCAGCTGGGGTTACGCTTACACAGATACGCAGTATTTT. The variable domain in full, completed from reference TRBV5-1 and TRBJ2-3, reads KAGVTQTPRYLIKTRGQQVTLSCSPISGHRSVSWYQQTPGQGLQFLFEYFSETQRNKGNFPGRFSGRQFSNSRSEMNVSTLELGDSALYLCASSWGYAYTDTQYFGPGTRLTVL.

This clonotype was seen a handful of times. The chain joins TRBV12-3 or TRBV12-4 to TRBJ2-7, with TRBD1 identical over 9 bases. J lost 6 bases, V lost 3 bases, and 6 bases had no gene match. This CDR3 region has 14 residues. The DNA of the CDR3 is TGTGCCAGCAGTTTGGGGACAGGGTACATCGAGCAGTACTTC. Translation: CASSLGTGYIEQYF.

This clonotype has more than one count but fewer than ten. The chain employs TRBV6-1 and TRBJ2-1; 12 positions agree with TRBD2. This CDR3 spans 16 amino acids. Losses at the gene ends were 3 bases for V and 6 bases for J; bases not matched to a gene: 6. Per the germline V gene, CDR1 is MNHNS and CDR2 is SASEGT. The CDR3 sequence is CASSDLTSGGSNEQFF. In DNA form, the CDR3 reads TGTGCCAGCAGTGACCTGACTAGCGGGGGATCCAATGAGCAGTTCTTC.

The CDR3 bases are TGCGCCAGCAGTGCGTTCGGGACTAGCGGGAGGTCAACAGATACGCAGTATTTT. This encodes CASSAFGTSGRSTDTQYF. This chain connects TRBV10-2 to TRBJ2-3; TRBD2 matches 15 bases. Germline CDR1 and CDR2: WSHSY and SAAADI. V dropped 4 bases and J dropped 3; count of bases not matched to a gene: 8. The CDR3 has 18 amino acids.

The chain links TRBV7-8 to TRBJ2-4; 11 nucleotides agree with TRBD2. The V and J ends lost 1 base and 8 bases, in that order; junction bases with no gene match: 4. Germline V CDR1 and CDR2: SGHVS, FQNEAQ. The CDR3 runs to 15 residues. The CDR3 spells CASSLGLAGGHIQYF. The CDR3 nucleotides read TGTGCCAGCAGCTTAGGGCTAGCGGGAGGTCACATTCAGTACTTC.

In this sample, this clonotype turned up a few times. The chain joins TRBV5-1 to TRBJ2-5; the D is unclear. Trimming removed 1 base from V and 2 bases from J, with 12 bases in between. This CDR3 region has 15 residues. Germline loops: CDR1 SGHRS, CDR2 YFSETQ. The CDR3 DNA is TGCGCCAGCAGCTTGTTTGGGGTCCCGCAAGAGACCCAGTACTTC. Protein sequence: CASSLFGVPQETQYF.

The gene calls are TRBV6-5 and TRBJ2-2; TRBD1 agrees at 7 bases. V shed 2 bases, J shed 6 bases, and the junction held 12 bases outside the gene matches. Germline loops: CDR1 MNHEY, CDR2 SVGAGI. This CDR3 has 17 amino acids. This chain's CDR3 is CASSYRIDRVGAGELFF. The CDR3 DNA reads TGTGCCAGCAGTTACCGGATTGACAGGGTCGGGGCCGGGGAGCTGTTTTTT.

The CDR3 spells CASSLAGPLGSQYF. The CDR3 nucleotides read TGTGCCAGCAGCTTAGCTGGGCCGCTCGGGTCCCAGTACTTC. The chain joins TRBV7-8 to TRBJ2-5; D not resolved. Germline assignment: CDR1 SGHVS and CDR2 FQNEAQ. Trimming took off 0 bases at V and 9 bases at J, with 14 bases between the two ends. The CDR3 loop spans 14 amino acids.